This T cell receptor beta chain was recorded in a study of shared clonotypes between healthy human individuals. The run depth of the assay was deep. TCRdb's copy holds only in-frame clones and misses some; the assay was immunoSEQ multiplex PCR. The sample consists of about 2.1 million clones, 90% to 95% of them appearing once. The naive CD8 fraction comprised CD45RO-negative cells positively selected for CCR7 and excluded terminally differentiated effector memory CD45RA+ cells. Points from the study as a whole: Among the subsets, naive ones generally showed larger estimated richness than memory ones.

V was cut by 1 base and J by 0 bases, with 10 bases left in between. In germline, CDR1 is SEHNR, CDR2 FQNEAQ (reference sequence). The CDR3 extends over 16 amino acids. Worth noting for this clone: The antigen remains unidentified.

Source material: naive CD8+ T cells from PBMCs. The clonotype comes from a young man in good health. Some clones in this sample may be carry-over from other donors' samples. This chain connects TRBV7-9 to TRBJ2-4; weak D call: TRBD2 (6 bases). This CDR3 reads CASSLGRAIAKNIQYF. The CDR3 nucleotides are TGTGCCAGCAGCTTAGGGAGGGCGATAGCCAAAAACATTCAGTACTTC.